A selection of T cell receptor beta chains follows, all from one sample in a study of blood T cells in healthy people across ages. TCRdb re-derived calls from the 5' RACE reads in MiXCR, one entry per CDR3 protein. In the table there are approximately 670,000 distinct CDR3 sequences, about 43% of which are singletons. Input material: blood. The receptors here all came from a man aged 80 or over in good health. Both conserved end residues are part of each CDR3. The D gene is left open where the match is weak. Clone size is stated in some rows and not others, as once, few, many or a class when expanded.

CASSYPRGRYEQYF | TGTGCCAGCAGTTATCCTCGGGGCCGGTACGAGCAGTACTTC | TRBJ2-7 | many | TRBV6-2/TRBV6-3 | NA
CASSQISGIRTDTQYF | TGTGCCAGCAGTCAAATTAGCGGGATCCGGACAGATACGCAGTATTTT | TRBJ2-3 | few | TRBV6-4 | TRBD2
CASSEKGRYGYTF | TGCGCCAGCAGTGAGAAAGGACGGTATGGCTACACCTTC | TRBJ1-2 | NA | TRBV10-2 | NA
CASSKDRVGETQYF | TGTGCCAGCAGTAAGGACAGGGTCGGGGAGACCCAGTACTTC | TRBJ2-5 | NA | TRBV6-2/TRBV6-3 | TRBD1
CASLLSGESGYTF | TGTGCCAGCCTATTATCGGGCGAAAGTGGCTACACCTTC | TRBJ1-2 | NA | TRBV25-1 | NA
CASSQTSGTALWEQYF | TGCGCCAGCAGCCAAACCTCCGGGACAGCCCTCTGGGAGCAGTACTTC | TRBJ2-5 | NA | TRBV5-1 | TRBD1
CASSVRDRKPYEQYF | TGTGCCAGCAGTGTCCGGGACAGGAAACCCTACGAGCAGTACTTC | TRBJ2-7 | few | TRBV6-6 | TRBD1
CANSLLAGGTDTQYF | TGTGCCAACAGTTTGCTCGCGGGGGGCACAGATACGCAGTATTTT | TRBJ2-3 | NA | TRBV12-3/TRBV12-4 | TRBD2
CSHQGSSTGELFF | TGCAGCCACCAGGGGTCCAGCACCGGGGAGCTGTTTTTT | TRBJ2-2 | NA | TRBV29-1 | NA
CAWSVSGRGLAGYTF | TGTGCCTGGAGTGTATCGGGCAGGGGGTTGGCTGGCTACACCTTC | TRBJ1-2 | few | TRBV30 | TRBD1
CASSARPGVSGETQYF | TGTGCCAGCAGCGCCCGTCCAGGGGTATCAGGGGAGACCCAGTACTTC | TRBJ2-5 | NA | TRBV9 | NA
CASSPTGPTKETQFF | TGTGCCAGCAGCCCGACAGGGCCCACTAAAGAGACCCAGTTCTTC | TRBJ2-1 | NA | TRBV7-2 | TRBD1
CASSPAGSFNQPQHF | TGTGCCAGCAGCCCTGCTGGCAGCTTCAATCAGCCCCAGCATTTT | TRBJ1-5 | few | TRBV7-2 | NA
CSVGWPSSYNEQFF | TGCAGCGTTGGTTGGCCGTCATCCTACAATGAGCAGTTCTTC | TRBJ2-1 | many | TRBV29-1 | NA
CASSDRSGTKTQYF | TGTGCCAGCAGTGATCGGTCAGGGACGAAGACCCAGTACTTC | TRBJ2-5 | few | TRBV2 | NA
CSASGYSNEQYF | TGCAGTGCTAGTGGCTATTCCAATGAGCAGTACTTC | TRBJ2-5 | few | TRBV20-1 | NA
CASRAGNQPQHF | TGTGCCAGCAGGGCAGGGAATCAGCCCCAGCATTTT | TRBJ1-5 | many | TRBV28 | NA
CASSVGHGSTDTQYF | TGTGCCAGCAGCGTAGGTCACGGAAGCACAGATACGCAGTATTTT | TRBJ2-3 | NA | TRBV9 | NA
CTSSFPTGELFF | TGTACCAGCAGCTTCCCAACCGGGGAGCTGTTTTTT | TRBJ2-2 | NA | TRBV11-2 | NA
CASSQRGYSYEQYF | TGCGCCAGCAGCCAACGCGGGTATTCCTACGAGCAGTACTTC | TRBJ2-7 | many | TRBV5-1 | NA
CASSPPQGIAKNIQYF | TGTGCCAGCAGTCCCCCACAGGGGATAGCCAAAAACATTCAGTACTTC | TRBJ2-4 | few | TRBV6-6 | TRBD1
CASSSLLAGVSNEQFF | TGTGCCAGCAGCTCCTTACTAGCGGGAGTGAGCAATGAGCAGTTCTTC | TRBJ2-1 | NA | TRBV7-2 | TRBD2
CASSQDPQGAGAGTQYF | TGCGCCAGCAGCCAAGATCCCCAGGGGGCGGGTGCAGGTACGCAGTATTTT | TRBJ2-3 | NA | TRBV4-1 | TRBD1
CSVQSGRRNTGELFF | TGCAGCGTTCAATCGGGAAGGCGGAACACCGGGGAGCTGTTTTTT | TRBJ2-2 | NA | TRBV29-1 | NA
CASSLGAAQETQYF | TGTGCCAGCAGCCTCGGGGCAGCCCAAGAGACCCAGTACTTC | TRBJ2-5 | NA | TRBV7-2 | NA
CATSDRTPGQNRNKETQYF | TGTGCCACCAGTGATAGAACCCCCGGACAGAATCGGAACAAAGAGACCCAGTACTTC | TRBJ2-5 | few | TRBV24-1 | NA
CASSDRDTSYEQYF | TGTGCCAGCAGCGACCGGGACACCTCCTACGAGCAGTACTTC | TRBJ2-7 | NA | TRBV5-4 | NA
CASSLSAGDYEQYF | TGTGCCAGCAGCTTAAGTGCGGGAGACTACGAGCAGTACTTC | TRBJ2-7 | few | TRBV7-6 | TRBD2
CASSQDVSTPYSEQFF | TGCGCCAGCAGCCAAGATGTATCGACCCCTTACAGTGAGCAGTTCTTC | TRBJ2-1 | NA | TRBV4-3 | NA
CASRGVYGYTF | TGCGCCAGCCGGGGGGTTTATGGCTACACCTTC | TRBJ1-2 | NA | TRBV5-1 | NA
CASSPPYGRAYEQYF | TGTGCCAGCAGCCCGCCTTACGGGAGGGCATACGAGCAGTACTTC | TRBJ2-7 | NA | TRBV4-2 | TRBD2
CASSSLRTVDTQYF | TGCGCCAGCAGCAGCCTCCGGACAGTAGATACGCAGTATTTT | TRBJ2-3 | NA | TRBV4-1 | NA
CASSWGGRGTGELFF | TGTGCCAGCAGCTGGGGGGGCCGAGGCACCGGGGAGCTGTTTTTT | TRBJ2-2 | NA | TRBV5-6 | NA
CASMTSGGIQYF | TGCGCCAGCATGACGTCGGGGGGCATTCAGTACTTC | TRBJ2-4 | many | TRBV5-1 | TRBD2
CASSSQRVTSGNEQYF | TGTGCCAGCAGCTCTCAGCGGGTAACATCGGGCAATGAGCAGTACTTC | TRBJ2-4 | few | TRBV7-8 | NA
CASSSRRTTSEKLFF | TGTGCCAGCAGTTCTCGCAGAACAACTAGTGAAAAACTGTTTTTT | TRBJ1-4 | NA | TRBV12-3/TRBV12-4 | NA
CASGKISGNQETQYF | TGCGCCAGCGGCAAAATTAGCGGGAACCAAGAGACCCAGTACTTC | TRBJ2-5 | few | TRBV5-1 | TRBD2
CASSPPAGRGYSPLHF | TGTGCCAGCAGCCCCCCTGCGGGGCGGGGGTATTCACCCCTCCACTTT | TRBJ1-6 | NA | TRBV4-2 | NA
CASSPLAGGGGNEQFF | TGTGCCAGCAGCCCTCTAGCGGGAGGTGGGGGAAATGAGCAGTTCTTC | TRBJ2-1 | many | TRBV6-2/TRBV6-3 | TRBD2
CSALTSYEQYF | TGCAGTGCGCTGACAAGCTACGAGCAGTACTTC | TRBJ2-7 | NA | TRBV20-1 | NA
CASSLGLAGTSYEQYF | TGTGCCAGCAGTCTCGGACTAGCGGGCACCTCCTACGAGCAGTACTTC | TRBJ2-7 | few | TRBV28 | TRBD2
CATSREQGVETQYF | TGTGCCACCAGCAGAGAGCAGGGCGTGGAGACCCAGTACTTC | TRBJ2-5 | NA | TRBV15 | NA
CSARRRDRQEETQYF | TGCAGTGCTAGACGTAGGGACAGACAGGAAGAGACCCAGTACTTC | TRBJ2-5 | few | TRBV20-1 | TRBD1
CASSQEDGTGTSVHGELFF | TGCGCCAGCAGCCAAGAAGATGGGACCGGGACTAGCGTTCACGGGGAGCTGTTTTTT | TRBJ2-2 | NA | TRBV4-3 | TRBD2
CASSSTRTLSYEQYF | TGCGCCAGCAGCTCCACCAGGACTTTGTCCTACGAGCAGTACTTC | TRBJ2-7 | NA | TRBV5-1 | NA
CASSTQRGPRFQETQYF | TGTGCCAGCTCCACGCAACGGGGCCCCCGCTTTCAAGAGACCCAGTACTTC | TRBJ2-5 | NA | TRBV18 | NA
CASRSANYREETQYF | TGTGCCAGCAGATCCGCTAACTACAGGGAAGAGACCCAGTACTTC | TRBJ2-5 | few | TRBV6-2/TRBV6-3 | NA
CASRAGRRKESPLHF | TGTGCCAGCAGGGCGGGACGGAGGAAGGAGTCACCCCTCCACTTT | TRBJ1-6 | NA | TRBV6-2/TRBV6-3 | NA
CATGYPGTGVEQYF | TGTGCCACGGGATACCCCGGGACAGGGGTCGAGCAGTACTTC | TRBJ2-7 | NA | TRBV10-3 | TRBD1
CASSSGQASPYEQYF | TGTGCCAGCAGTTCGGGACAGGCCTCTCCCTACGAGCAGTACTTC | TRBJ2-7 | few | TRBV7-2 | TRBD1
CSAPPGTNTDTQYF | TGCAGTGCTCCTCCCGGGACAAACACAGATACGCAGTATTTT | TRBJ2-3 | NA | TRBV20-1 | NA
CASSWGTGKETQYF | TGCGCCAGCAGCTGGGGGACAGGGAAAGAGACCCAGTACTTC | TRBJ2-5 | many | TRBV5-1 | TRBD1
CATSRDVGGSDEKLFF | TGTGCCACCAGCAGAGATGTGGGGGGATCTGATGAAAAACTGTTTTTT | TRBJ1-4 | NA | TRBV15 | NA
CASSLVDTRTYGYTF | TGTGCCAGCAGCCTAGTGGACACGAGAACCTATGGCTACACCTTC | TRBJ1-2 | few | TRBV12-3/TRBV12-4 | NA
CASLGSGGPETQYF | TGTGCCAGCCTCGGGTCGGGAGGACCAGAGACCCAGTACTTC | TRBJ2-5 | few | TRBV6-2/TRBV6-3 | TRBD2
CASKRSQVSSYEQYF | TGTGCCAGCAAACGCTCCCAGGTATCCTCCTACGAGCAGTACTTC | TRBJ2-7 | few | TRBV7-8 | NA
CSASNEGPNGYTF | TGCAGTGCTAGTAATGAGGGACCAAATGGCTACACCTTC | TRBJ1-2 | few | TRBV20-1 | NA